This TCR beta chain is drawn from a study of blood T cell repertoires in COVID-19. Across the whole study: Whether acute or convalescent, the COVID-19 samples came from the United States, Italy and Spain. PBMCs, B-cell-depleted T cells, or T cells provided the cDNA or gDNA that made up the material.

TCRdb's copy holds only in-frame clones and misses some; the assay was immunoSEQ multiplex PCR. Of tens of thousands of clones detected, 87% appear once; the ten largest clones hold about 10%. Germline-derived CDR1 and CDR2 are SNHLY and FYNNEI. Trimming pared 3 bases from V and 4 bases from J, leaving 13 bases between. The CDR3 consists of 14 residues. The chain couples TRBV2 to TRBJ2-7; possibly TRBD1 for D (5 bases). What was sequenced was peripheral blood. The TCR sequence derives from a human donor in a cohort sampled during active COVID-19. As DNA, the CDR3 is TGTGCCAGCAGTGAGTTCCAGGGCGCTTACGAGCAGTACTTC. Protein product: CASSEFQGAYEQYF.